A selection of T cell receptor beta chains follows, all from one sample in a study of human T cells and chemical hapten exposure. TCRdb passed the RACE reads through MiXCR, listing each CDR3 protein once. The table has about 83,000 distinct CDR3 sequences, roughly 7.6% seen once; the top ten hold 1.5% to 1.9%. This specimen consisted of whole blood, obtained in connection with sensitization to the hapten diphenylcyclopropenone (DPC). The receptors originated from a woman aged 25 to 39 with alopecia areata. Some clones in this sample may be carry-over from other donors' samples. Each CDR3 is given with its conserved first and last residue. The D gene is left open where the match is weak. The size entry is marked missing in some rows and otherwise reads once, few, many or a size class.

d_call	v_call	clone_size	j_call	cdr3_nt	cdr3_aa
-	TRBV6-5	many	TRBJ1-5	TGTGCCAGCAGCCGGACAGTCAATCAGCCCCAGCATTTT	CASSRTVNQPQHF
TRBD1	TRBV2	many	TRBJ2-7	TGTGCCAGCACCCTGGGACAGGACTACGAGCAGTACTTC	CASTLGQDYEQYF
-	TRBV6-2/TRBV6-3	-	TRBJ1-6	TGTGCCAGCAGGACCGGTTCACCCCTCCACTTT	CASRTGSPLHF
-	TRBV5-1	few	TRBJ2-1	TGCGCCAGCAGCTTGGGGGCAGGATACGGTGAGCAGTTCTTC	CASSLGAGYGEQFF
-	TRBV20-1	many	TRBJ2-2	TGCAGTGCTAGAGAATGGGAGAACACCGGGGAGCTGTTTTTT	CSAREWENTGELFF
-	TRBV5-4	-	TRBJ1-1	TGTGCCAGCAGCCGGGAGGGCGCAGGTCAAGCTTTCTTT	CASSREGAGQAFF
TRBD1	TRBV29-1	-	TRBJ1-2	TGCAGCGTCGCGGACAGGGGTTTCGATGGCTACACCTTC	CSVADRGFDGYTF
TRBD2	TRBV20-1	many	TRBJ2-7	TGCAGTGCTGGACTAGCGACCGAGCAGTACTTC	CSAGLATEQYF
-	TRBV20-1	many	TRBJ1-1	TGCAGTGCTAGAGATCATAAGGGACACACTGAAGCTTTCTTT	CSARDHKGHTEAFF
TRBD2	TRBV7-9	many	TRBJ2-3	TGTGCCAGCAGGTCCACTAGCGGGCTAACAGATACGCAGTATTTT	CASRSTSGLTDTQYF
TRBD1	TRBV24-1	many	TRBJ2-5	TGTGCCACCAGTGACTCAACCGGGACAGGCTTTGAGACCCAGTACTTC	CATSDSTGTGFETQYF
-	TRBV12-3/TRBV12-4	-	TRBJ1-6	TGTGCCAGCAGTACCTCTCGACCCGATAATTCACCCCTCCACTTT	CASSTSRPDNSPLHF
TRBD1	TRBV20-1	many	TRBJ1-2	TGCAGTGCCCCGCGACGCCCCGAAGGACAGGGGGGCTGGGGCTACACCTTC	CSAPRRPEGQGGWGYTF
-	TRBV5-1	-	TRBJ2-5	TGCGCCAGCAGCTCCGGACAGCAGTACCAAGAGACCCAGTACTTC	CASSSGQQYQETQYF
-	TRBV29-1	-	TRBJ2-3	TGCAGCGTTGAAGGTGGGGGCAGGGCGGCAGATACGCAGTATTTT	CSVEGGGRAADTQYF
-	TRBV5-4	few	TRBJ1-1	TGTGCCAGCAGCTCAGGGGTACGCACTGAAGCTTTCTTT	CASSSGVRTEAFF
TRBD2	TRBV5-4	-	TRBJ2-3	TGTGCCAGCAGTCGAGCGGGGGCAGATACGCAGTATTTT	CASSRAGADTQYF
-	TRBV15	-	TRBJ1-2	TGTGCCACCCGGGCGCCCGACTACTATGGCTACACCTTC	CATRAPDYYGYTF
-	TRBV7-6	many	TRBJ1-4	TGTGCCAGCAGCTTAGCCGTGGCTGAAAAACTGTTTTTT	CASSLAVAEKLFF
TRBD1	TRBV2	-	TRBJ2-7	TGTGCCAGCAGCGATCCCGGGACAGCCTACGAGCAGTACTTC	CASSDPGTAYEQYF
-	TRBV7-2	many	TRBJ2-3	TGTGCCAGCAGCTTCCGGGGGTCCTCAGATACGCAGTATTTT	CASSFRGSSDTQYF
-	TRBV3-1	-	TRBJ2-7	TGTGCCAGCAGCCAAGATAACACAGTCTTTACCTACGAGCAGTACTTC	CASSQDNTVFTYEQYF
-	TRBV30	many	TRBJ2-1	TGTGCCTGGAGCGGTAATTGGCGGTCGGACAATGAGCAGTTCTTC	CAWSGNWRSDNEQFF
-	TRBV27	many	TRBJ1-1	TGTGCCAGAGAGAGGGGACCTCCTCTCGCGAACACTGAAGCTTTCTTT	CARERGPPLANTEAFF
TRBD1	TRBV14	few	TRBJ1-1	TGTGCCAGCAGCCCCGTGGGACAGGGGAACACTGAAGCTTTCTTT	CASSPVGQGNTEAFF
-	TRBV27	many	TRBJ1-6	TGTGCCAGCAGTTCGAGGTTGGGGAGCTCCTATAATTCACCCCTCCACTTT	CASSSRLGSSYNSPLHF
-	TRBV6-5	many	TRBJ2-2	TGTGCCAGCAGTTACGACGACAGGAACACCGGGGAGCTGTTTTTT	CASSYDDRNTGELFF
-	TRBV6-1	many	TRBJ1-5	TGTGCCAGCAGTAACGACCCCAATCAGCCCCAGCATTTT	CASSNDPNQPQHF